This TCR beta chain stems from a study of shared clonotypes between healthy human individuals. Terminally differentiated effector memory CD45RA+ cells were excluded by CCR7 positive selection of CD45RO-negative cells. Deep-level assay runs were performed. The protocol was immunoSEQ multiplex PCR, while the TCRdb copy is restricted to in-frame clones and leaves out a portion. Of roughly 2 million clones listed, about 95% were seen once; the top ten hold 0.9% to 1.4%. The sequence was collected from a man aged 18 to 35 in good health. Sequences were obtained from naive CD8+ T cells sorted from blood.

CDR3 nucleotide sequence: TGTGCCAGCAGCCCCTTTTGGTCTAGCGAGGACAATGAGCAGTTCTTC. Residues: CASSPFWSSEDNEQFF. This chain joins TRBV4-2 and TRBJ2-1; possibly TRBD2 for D (6 bases). In germline, CDR1 is LGHNA, CDR2 YNFKEQ. V was trimmed by 4 bases and J by 5 bases, leaving 18 bases between them. The CDR3 spans 16 residues.